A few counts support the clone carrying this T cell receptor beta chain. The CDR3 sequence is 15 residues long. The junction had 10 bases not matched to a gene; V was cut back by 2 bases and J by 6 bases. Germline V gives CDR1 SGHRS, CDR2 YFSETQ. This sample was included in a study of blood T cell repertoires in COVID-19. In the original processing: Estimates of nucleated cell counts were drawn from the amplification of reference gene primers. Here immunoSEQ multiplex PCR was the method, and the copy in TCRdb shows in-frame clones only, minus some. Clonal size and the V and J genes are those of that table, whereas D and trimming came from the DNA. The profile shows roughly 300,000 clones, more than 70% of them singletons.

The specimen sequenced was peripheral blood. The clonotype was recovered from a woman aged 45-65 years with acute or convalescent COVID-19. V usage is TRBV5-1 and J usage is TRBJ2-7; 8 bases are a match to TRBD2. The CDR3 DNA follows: TGCGCCAGCAGCTTAGCCAGGCGGGAGGTGGGCGAGCAGTACTTC. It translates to CASSLARREVGEQYF.